This T cell receptor (beta chain) stems from a study of blood T cell repertoires in COVID-19. Using immunoSEQ multiplex PCR, the repertoire was profiled, and TCRdb retains in-frame clones only, with some absent. The data contain approximately 150,000 clones, about 87% of them singletons. Germline V gene lookup returns CDR1 MNHEY and CDR2 SVGAGI. V dropped 6 bases and J dropped 4; count of bases not matched to a gene: 7. The CDR3 extends over 15 amino acids. The gene calls are TRBV6-5 and TRBJ2-2; 8 positions agree with TRBD1. Sequencing was done on a sample of peripheral blood. The TCR sequence derives from a human donor with COVID-19, enrolled during active disease. The donor label of this sample is uncertain. The CDR3 is CASRGSGGVTGELFF. The DNA for the CDR3 is TGTGCCAGCAGGGGGTCAGGGGGCGTCACCGGGGAGCTGTTTTTT.